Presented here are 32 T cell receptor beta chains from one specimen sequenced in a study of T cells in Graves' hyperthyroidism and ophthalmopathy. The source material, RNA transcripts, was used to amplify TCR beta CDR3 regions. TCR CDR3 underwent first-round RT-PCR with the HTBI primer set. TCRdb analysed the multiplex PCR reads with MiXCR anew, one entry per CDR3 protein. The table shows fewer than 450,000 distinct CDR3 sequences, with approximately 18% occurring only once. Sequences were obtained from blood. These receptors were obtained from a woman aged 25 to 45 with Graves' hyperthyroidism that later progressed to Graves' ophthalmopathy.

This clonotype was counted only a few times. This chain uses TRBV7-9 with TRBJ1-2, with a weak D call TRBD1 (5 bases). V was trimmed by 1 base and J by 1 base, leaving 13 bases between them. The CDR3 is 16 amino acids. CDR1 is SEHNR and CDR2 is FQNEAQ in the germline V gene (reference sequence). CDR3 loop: CASSLVTGTNNYGYTF. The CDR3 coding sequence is TGTGCCAGCAGCTTAGTCACGGGGACCAATAACTATGGCTACACCTTC.

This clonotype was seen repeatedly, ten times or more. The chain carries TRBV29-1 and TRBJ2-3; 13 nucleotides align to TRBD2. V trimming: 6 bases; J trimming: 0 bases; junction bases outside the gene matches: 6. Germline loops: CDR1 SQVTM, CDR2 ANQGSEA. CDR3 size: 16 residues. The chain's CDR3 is CSVAPGLAGSTDTQYF. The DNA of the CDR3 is TGCAGCGTCGCACCGGGACTAGCGGGGAGCACAGATACGCAGTATTTT.

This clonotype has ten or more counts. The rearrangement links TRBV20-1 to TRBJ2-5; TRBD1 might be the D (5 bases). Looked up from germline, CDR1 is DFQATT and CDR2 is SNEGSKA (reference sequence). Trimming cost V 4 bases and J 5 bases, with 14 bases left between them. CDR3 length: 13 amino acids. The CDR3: CSAMGGALETQYF. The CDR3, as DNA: TGCAGTGCTATGGGTGGGGCATTGGAGACCCAGTACTTC.

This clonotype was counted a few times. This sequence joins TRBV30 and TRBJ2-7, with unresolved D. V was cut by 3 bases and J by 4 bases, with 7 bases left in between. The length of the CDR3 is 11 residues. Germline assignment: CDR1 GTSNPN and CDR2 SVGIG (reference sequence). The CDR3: CAWSPGYEQYF. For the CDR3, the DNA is TGTGCCTGGAGCCCCGGGTACGAGCAGTACTTC.

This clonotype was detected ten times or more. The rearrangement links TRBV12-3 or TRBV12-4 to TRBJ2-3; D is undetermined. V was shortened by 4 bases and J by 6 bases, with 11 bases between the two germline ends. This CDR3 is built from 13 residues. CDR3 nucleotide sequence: TGTGCCAGCAGTTCGGTGGTTTCGGATACGCAGTATTTT. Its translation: CASSSVVSDTQYF.

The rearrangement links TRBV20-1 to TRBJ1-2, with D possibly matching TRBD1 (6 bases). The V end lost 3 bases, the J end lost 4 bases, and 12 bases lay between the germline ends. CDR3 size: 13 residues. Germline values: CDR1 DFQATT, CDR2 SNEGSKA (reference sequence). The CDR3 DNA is TGCAGTGCTAGGGACAGAACTTTCTATGGCTACACCTTC. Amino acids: CSARDRTFYGYTF.

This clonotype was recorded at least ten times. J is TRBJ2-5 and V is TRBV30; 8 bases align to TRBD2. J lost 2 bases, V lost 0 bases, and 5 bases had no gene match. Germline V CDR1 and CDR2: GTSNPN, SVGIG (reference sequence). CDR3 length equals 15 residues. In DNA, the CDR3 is TGTGCCTGGAGTGTTGCGGCTAGCGGGCAAGAGACCCAGTACTTC. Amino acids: CAWSVAASGQETQYF.

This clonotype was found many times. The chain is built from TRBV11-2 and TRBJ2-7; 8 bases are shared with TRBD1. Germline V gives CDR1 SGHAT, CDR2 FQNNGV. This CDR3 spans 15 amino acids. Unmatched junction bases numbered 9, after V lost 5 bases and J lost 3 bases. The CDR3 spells CASSRVDRGNYEQYF. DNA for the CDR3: TGTGCCAGCAGCCGCGTCGACAGGGGCAACTACGAGCAGTACTTC.

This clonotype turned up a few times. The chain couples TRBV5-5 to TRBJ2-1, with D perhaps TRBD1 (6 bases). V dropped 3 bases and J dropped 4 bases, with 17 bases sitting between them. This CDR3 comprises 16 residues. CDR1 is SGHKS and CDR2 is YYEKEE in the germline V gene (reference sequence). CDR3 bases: TGTGCCAGCAGCTCAGTGGACCAGGGGCTTTACAATGAGCAGTTCTTC. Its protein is CASSSVDQGLYNEQFF.

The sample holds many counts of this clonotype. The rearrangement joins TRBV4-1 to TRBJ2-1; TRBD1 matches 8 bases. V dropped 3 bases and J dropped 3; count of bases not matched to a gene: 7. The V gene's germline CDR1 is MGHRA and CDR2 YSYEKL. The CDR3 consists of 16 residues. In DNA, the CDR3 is TGCGCCAGCAGCCAGGAATGGGGGACAGGCTACAATGAGCAGTTCTTC. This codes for CASSQEWGTGYNEQFF.

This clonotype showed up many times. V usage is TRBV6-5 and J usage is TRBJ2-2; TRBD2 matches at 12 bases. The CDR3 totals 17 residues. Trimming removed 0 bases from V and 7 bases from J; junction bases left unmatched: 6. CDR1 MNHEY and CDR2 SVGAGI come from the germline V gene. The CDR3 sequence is CASSYSRLAGAGGELFF. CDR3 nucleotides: TGTGCCAGCAGTTACTCGCGACTAGCGGGAGCCGGCGGGGAGCTGTTTTTT.

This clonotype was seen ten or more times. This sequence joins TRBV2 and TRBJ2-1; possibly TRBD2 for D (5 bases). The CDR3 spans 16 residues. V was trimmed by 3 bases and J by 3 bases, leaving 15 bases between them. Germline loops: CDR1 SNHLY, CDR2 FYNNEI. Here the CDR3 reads CASSDFGGHYYNEQFF. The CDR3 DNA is TGTGCCAGCAGTGATTTCGGCGGGCACTACTACAATGAGCAGTTCTTC. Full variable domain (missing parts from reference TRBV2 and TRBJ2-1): EPEVTQTPSHQVTQMGQEVILRCVPISNHLYFYWYRQILGQKVEFLVSFYNNEISEKSEIFDDQFSVERPDGSNFTLKIRSTKLEDSAMYFCASSDFGGHYYNEQFFGPGTRLTVL.

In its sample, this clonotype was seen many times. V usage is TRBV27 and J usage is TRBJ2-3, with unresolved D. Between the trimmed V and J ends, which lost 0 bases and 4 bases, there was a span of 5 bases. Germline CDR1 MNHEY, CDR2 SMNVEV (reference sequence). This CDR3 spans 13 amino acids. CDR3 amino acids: CASSLSSPDTQYF. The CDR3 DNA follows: TGTGCCAGCAGTTTATCGTCTCCAGATACGCAGTATTTT.

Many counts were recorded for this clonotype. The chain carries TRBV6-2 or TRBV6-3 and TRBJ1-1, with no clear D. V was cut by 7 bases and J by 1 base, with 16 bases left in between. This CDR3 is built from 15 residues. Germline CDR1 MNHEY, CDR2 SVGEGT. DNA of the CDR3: TGTGCCAGCACCCCCTCCTGGGGAGAGAACACTGAAGCTTTCTTT. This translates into CASTPSWGENTEAFF.

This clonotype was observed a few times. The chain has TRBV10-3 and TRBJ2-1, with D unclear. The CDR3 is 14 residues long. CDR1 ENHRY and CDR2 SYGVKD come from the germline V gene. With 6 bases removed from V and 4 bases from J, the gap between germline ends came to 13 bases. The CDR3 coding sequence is TGTGCCATCAGCAGTTCACAGACATACAATGAGCAGTTCTTC. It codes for CAISSSQTYNEQFF.

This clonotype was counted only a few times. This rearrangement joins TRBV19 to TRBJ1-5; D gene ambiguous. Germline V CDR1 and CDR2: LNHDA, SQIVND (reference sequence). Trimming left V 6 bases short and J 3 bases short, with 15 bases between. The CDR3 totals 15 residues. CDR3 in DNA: TGTGCCAGTAGGCCGGGAGGGCAAGACAATCAGCCCCAGCATTTT. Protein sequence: CASRPGGQDNQPQHF.

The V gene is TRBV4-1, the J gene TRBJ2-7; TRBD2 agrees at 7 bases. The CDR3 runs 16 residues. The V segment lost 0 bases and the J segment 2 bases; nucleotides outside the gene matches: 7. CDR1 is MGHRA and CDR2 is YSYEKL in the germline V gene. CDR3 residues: CASSQDWIAGPYEQYF. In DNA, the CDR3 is TGCGCCAGCAGCCAAGATTGGATAGCGGGTCCCTACGAGCAGTACTTC.

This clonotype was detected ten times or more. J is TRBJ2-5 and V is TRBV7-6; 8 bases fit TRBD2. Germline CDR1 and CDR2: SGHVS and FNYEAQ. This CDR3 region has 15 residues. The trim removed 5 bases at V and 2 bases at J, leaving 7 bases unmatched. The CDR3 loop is CASSPRTSRQETQYF. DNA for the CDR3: TGTGCCAGCAGCCCTCGGACTAGCCGACAAGAGACCCAGTACTTC.

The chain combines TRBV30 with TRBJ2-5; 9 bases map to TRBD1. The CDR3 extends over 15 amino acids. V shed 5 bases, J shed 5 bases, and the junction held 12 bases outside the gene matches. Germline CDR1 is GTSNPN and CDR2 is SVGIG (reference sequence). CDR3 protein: CAWGLDRGRGETQYF. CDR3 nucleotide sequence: TGTGCCTGGGGCCTGGACAGGGGACGCGGGGAGACCCAGTACTTC.

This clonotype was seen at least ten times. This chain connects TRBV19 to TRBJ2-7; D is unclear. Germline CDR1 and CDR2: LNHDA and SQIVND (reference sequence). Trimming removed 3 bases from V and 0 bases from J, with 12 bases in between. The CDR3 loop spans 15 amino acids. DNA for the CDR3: TGTGCCAGTAGTATTTCCGGAACCAGCTCCTACGAGCAGTACTTC. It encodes CASSISGTSSYEQYF.

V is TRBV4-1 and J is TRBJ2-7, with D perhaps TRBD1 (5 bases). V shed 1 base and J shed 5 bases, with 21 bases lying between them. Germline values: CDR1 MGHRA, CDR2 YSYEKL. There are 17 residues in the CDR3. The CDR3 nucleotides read TGCGCCAGCAGCCAAGGTTCCCCAGATGTAGGGGCGCACGAGCAGTACTTC. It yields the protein CASSQGSPDVGAHEQYF.

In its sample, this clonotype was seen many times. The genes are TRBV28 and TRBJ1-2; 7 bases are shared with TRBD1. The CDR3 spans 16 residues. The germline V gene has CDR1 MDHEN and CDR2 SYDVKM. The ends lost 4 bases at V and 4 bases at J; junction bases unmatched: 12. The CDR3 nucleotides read TGTGCCAGCAGTTCGGCCGAACAGGGGCGCGTCTATGGCTACACCTTC. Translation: CASSSAEQGRVYGYTF.

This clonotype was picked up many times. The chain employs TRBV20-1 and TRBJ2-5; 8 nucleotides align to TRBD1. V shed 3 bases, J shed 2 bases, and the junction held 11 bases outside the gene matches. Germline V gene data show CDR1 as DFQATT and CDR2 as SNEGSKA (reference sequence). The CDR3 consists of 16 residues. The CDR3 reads CSASTAGQGSQETQYF. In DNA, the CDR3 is TGCAGTGCTAGCACCGCCGGACAGGGAAGTCAAGAGACCCAGTACTTC.

The CDR3 is CASRTGTYTGELFF. In DNA, the CDR3 is TGTGCCAGTAGAACAGGGACCTACACCGGGGAGCTGTTTTTT. The chain employs TRBV19 and TRBJ2-2; possibly TRBD1 for D (6 bases). This CDR3 has 14 residues. Germline CDR1 and CDR2: LNHDA and SQIVND (reference sequence). Deletions cut 6 bases from V and 3 bases from J, with 11 bases between.

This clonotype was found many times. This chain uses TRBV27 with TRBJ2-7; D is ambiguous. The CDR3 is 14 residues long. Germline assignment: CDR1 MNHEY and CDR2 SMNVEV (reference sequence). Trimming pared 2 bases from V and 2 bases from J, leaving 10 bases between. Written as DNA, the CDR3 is TGTGCCAGCAGTTTAAAGGTGCAGGCCTACGAGCAGTACTTC. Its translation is CASSLKVQAYEQYF.

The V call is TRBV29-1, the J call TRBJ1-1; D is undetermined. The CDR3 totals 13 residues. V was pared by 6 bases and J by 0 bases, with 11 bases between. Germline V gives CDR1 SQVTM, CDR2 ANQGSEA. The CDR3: CSVARAMNTEAFF. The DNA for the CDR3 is TGCAGCGTGGCCCGGGCCATGAACACTGAAGCTTTCTTT. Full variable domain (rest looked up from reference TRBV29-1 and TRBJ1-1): SAVISQKPSRDICQRGTSLTIQCQVDSQVTMMFWYRQQPGQSLTLIATANQGSEATYESGFVIDKFPISRPNLTFSTLTVSNMSPEDSSIYLCSVARAMNTEAFFGQGTRLTVV.

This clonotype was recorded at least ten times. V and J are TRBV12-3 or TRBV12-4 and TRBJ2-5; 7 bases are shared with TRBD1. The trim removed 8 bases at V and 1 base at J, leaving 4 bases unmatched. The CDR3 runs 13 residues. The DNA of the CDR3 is TGTGCCAGCCACCGGGACAGCCAAGAGACCCAGTACTTC. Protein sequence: CASHRDSQETQYF.

This CDR3 is CAIGGTIIHNEQFF. The DNA of the CDR3 is TGTGCCATTGGGGGGACGATAATACACAATGAGCAGTTCTTC. This chain links TRBV28 with TRBJ2-1; D perhaps matches TRBD2 (6 bases). There are 14 residues in the CDR3. The germline V and J ends were trimmed by 10 bases and 5 bases, with 18 bases remaining between them. Germline CDR1 reads MDHEN; CDR2 reads SYDVKM.

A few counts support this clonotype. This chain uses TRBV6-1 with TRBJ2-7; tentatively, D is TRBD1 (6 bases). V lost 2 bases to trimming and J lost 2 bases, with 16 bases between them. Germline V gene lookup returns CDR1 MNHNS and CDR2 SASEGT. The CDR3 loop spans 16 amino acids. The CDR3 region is CASSESWTVATYEQYF. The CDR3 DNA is TGTGCCAGCAGTGAATCATGGACAGTGGCGACCTACGAGCAGTACTTC.

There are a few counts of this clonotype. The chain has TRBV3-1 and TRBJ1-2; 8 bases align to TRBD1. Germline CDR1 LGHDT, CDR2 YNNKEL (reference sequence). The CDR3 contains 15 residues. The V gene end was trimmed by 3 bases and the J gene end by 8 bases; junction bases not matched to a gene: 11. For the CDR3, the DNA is TGTGCCAGCAGCCAGGTCGCAGGGGGCTATCCGGGCTACACCTTC. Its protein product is CASSQVAGGYPGYTF.

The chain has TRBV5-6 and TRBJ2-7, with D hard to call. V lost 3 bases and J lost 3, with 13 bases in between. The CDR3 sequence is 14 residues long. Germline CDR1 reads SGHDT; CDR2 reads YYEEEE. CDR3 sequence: CASSSTSTSYEQYF. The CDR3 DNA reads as TGTGCCAGCAGCTCGACCTCGACAAGCTACGAGCAGTACTTC.

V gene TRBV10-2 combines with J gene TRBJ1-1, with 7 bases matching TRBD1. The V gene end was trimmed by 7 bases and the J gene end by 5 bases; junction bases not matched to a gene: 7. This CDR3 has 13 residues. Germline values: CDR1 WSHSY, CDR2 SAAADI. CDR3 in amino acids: CASTMTGRTEAFF. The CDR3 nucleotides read TGCGCCAGCACTATGACAGGGAGGACTGAAGCTTTCTTT.